Shown below are 18 T cell receptor beta chains from a single sample sequenced in a study of CDR3 diversity in severe acne. A single record per CDR3 protein comes from TCRdb applying MiXCR to the PCR reads. The sample has roughly 81,000 distinct CDR3 sequences, 45% to 50% seen once. The material sequenced was blood. The source of these receptors is a male donor in good health, serving as a control.

This clonotype has only a few counts. The chain combines TRBV9 with TRBJ2-7; D assignment may be TRBD1 or TRBD2 (5 bases each). CDR1 SGDLS and CDR2 YYNGEE come from the germline V gene. This CDR3 contains 14 residues. V lost 3 bases and J lost 1, with 11 bases in between. DNA of the CDR3: TGTGCCAGCAGCGGGGGACCGGATTCCTACGAGCAGTACTTC. Amino acid sequence: CASSGGPDSYEQYF. Supplemented by reference TRBV9 and TRBJ2-7, the full variable domain reads DSGVTQTPKHLITATGQRVTLRCSPRSGDLSVYWYQQSLDQGLQFLIQYYNGEERAKGNILERFSAQQFPDLHSELNLSSLELGDSALYFCASSGGPDSYEQYFGPGTRLTVT.

The chain has TRBV10-3 and TRBJ2-3, with 12 bases aligning to TRBD2. CDR1 and CDR2 from the germline V gene are ENHRY and SYGVKD. The CDR3 spans 17 residues. The J segment lost 4 bases and the V segment lost 4 bases, leaving 9 bases of the junction unmatched. Written as DNA, the CDR3 is TGTGCCATCAGTGGGGCTAGCGGGGGGGCCAGGGCAGATACGCAGTATTTT. This sequence encodes CAISGASGGARADTQYF.

The chain links TRBV7-9 to TRBJ2-5; TRBD2 matches 10 bases. In germline, CDR1 is SEHNR, CDR2 FQNEAQ (reference sequence). V was pared by 5 bases and J by 3 bases, with 9 bases of the junction left unmatched. CDR3 length equals 16 residues. The CDR3 loop reads CASSTLLAGSEETQYF. Here the CDR3 DNA reads TGTGCCAGCAGCACGTTACTAGCGGGGTCCGAAGAGACCCAGTACTTC.

This clonotype was found many times. The gene calls are TRBV5-1 and TRBJ1-3, with D perhaps matching TRBD1 (6 bases). Germline CDR1 is SGHRS and CDR2 is YFSETQ. The CDR3 has 13 residues. Trimming left V 4 bases short and J 7 bases short, with 12 bases between. The CDR3 is CASSPGQMNTIYF. In DNA form, the CDR3 reads TGCGCCAGCAGCCCCGGACAGATGAACACCATATATTTT.

A note on this clonotype: Germline is not matched at one junction end, which may reflect a read error. V is TRBV25-1 and J is TRBJ2-7, with 8 nucleotides matching TRBD2. The germline V gene has CDR1 MGHDK and CDR2 SYGVNS. The CDR3 is made up of 15 amino acids. This CDR3 is CASSSPGGPSFEQYF. The DNA of the CDR3 is TGTGCCAGCAGTTCCCCGGGAGGGCCTTCCTTCGAGCAGTACTTC.

The V and J genes are TRBV12-3 or TRBV12-4 and TRBJ1-5; possibly TRBD1 for D (5 bases). The CDR3 contains 13 residues. Trimming left V 3 bases short and J 7 bases short, with 10 bases between. The CDR3 DNA is TGTGCCAGCAGTTTTACGGGGGGACAGCCCCAGCATTTT. Its protein is CASSFTGGQPQHF.

The genes are TRBV12-3 or TRBV12-4 and TRBJ1-2, with TRBD1 matching 10 bases. Trimming removed 3 bases from V and 0 bases from J; junction bases left unmatched: 10. CDR3 length: 18 amino acids. The CDR3 nucleotides are TGTGCCAGCAGTTTGCCGGGACAGGGGATCTCGCCTAACTATGGCTACACCTTC. It translates to CASSLPGQGISPNYGYTF.

The chain combines TRBV11-2 with TRBJ2-5; D uncertain. Trimming removed 1 base at V and 4 bases at J, with 7 bases between. There are 13 residues in the CDR3. Germline V CDR1 and CDR2: SGHAT, FQNNGV. CDR3 residues: CASSLGWRETQYF. The DNA for the CDR3 is TGTGCCAGCAGCTTAGGGTGGCGAGAGACCCAGTACTTC.

The rearrangement uses TRBV6-1 and TRBJ1-2, with 7 nucleotides matching TRBD1. V gave up 6 bases and J gave up 2 bases; unmatched junction bases: 6. The CDR3 is 14 residues long. The germline V gene has CDR1 MNHNS and CDR2 SASEGT. CDR3 protein: CASRRQGLNYGYTF. Here the CDR3 DNA reads TGTGCCAGCAGACGACAGGGCCTGAACTATGGCTACACCTTC.

This clonotype was seen more than once but under ten times. The chain combines TRBV19 with TRBJ1-2; D gene ambiguous. The CDR3 consists of 13 residues. Germline CDR1 reads LNHDA; CDR2 reads SQIVND (reference sequence). V lost 5 bases and J 3 bases, leaving 10 bases between the germline ends. Here the CDR3 reads CASSEDRYYGYTF. The CDR3, as DNA: TGTGCCAGTAGTGAAGACCGGTACTATGGCTACACCTTC.

The chain joins TRBV20-1 to TRBJ2-1; 8 nucleotides line up with TRBD2. The CDR3 is made up of 15 amino acids. Germline values: CDR1 DFQATT, CDR2 SNEGSKA (reference sequence). The V and J ends lost 6 bases and 3 bases, in that order; junction bases with no gene match: 10. The CDR3 bases are TGCAGTGCCAGCAGGGAAAGCGGGGGCTACAATGAGCAGTTCTTC. It yields the protein CSASRESGGYNEQFF.

This clonotype was seen only a few times. The gene calls are TRBV24-1 and TRBJ2-7; the D gene is possibly TRBD1 (6 bases). Germline CDR1 is KGHDR and CDR2 is SFDVKD. Between the trimmed V and J ends, which lost 4 bases and 2 bases, there was a span of 11 bases. The CDR3 runs 14 residues. The CDR3 reads CATSDPTGTYEQYF. In DNA form, the CDR3 reads TGTGCCACCAGTGACCCGACAGGAACCTACGAGCAGTACTTC.

This rearrangement joins TRBV2 to TRBJ1-4; D remains unclear. This CDR3 is 12 amino acids long. The V gene's germline CDR1 is SNHLY and CDR2 FYNNEI. V lost 0 bases, J lost 16 bases, and 12 bases lay in between. In nucleotides, the CDR3 is TGTGCCAGCAGTGAAGCAGGGTGGACGGAGTTTTTT. This sequence encodes CASSEAGWTEFF.

In this sample, this clonotype turned up many times. The V call is TRBV7-6, the J call TRBJ2-7, with D possibly being TRBD1 (6 bases). V lost 2 bases to trimming and J lost 0 bases, with 14 bases between them. This CDR3 comprises 16 residues. From germline, CDR1 is SGHVS and CDR2 FNYEAQ. Here the CDR3 DNA reads TGTGCCAGCAGCTTAATAGGGGGATCTGACTCCTACGAGCAGTACTTC. Its protein product is CASSLIGGSDSYEQYF.

This clonotype was seen ten or more times. The gene calls are TRBV29-1 and TRBJ1-1; D might be TRBD1 (5 bases). CDR1 is SQVTM, CDR2 ANQGSEA, per germline. There are 14 residues in the CDR3. Trimming pared 4 bases from V and 5 bases from J, leaving 17 bases between. The CDR3 protein is CSVGSAGRLTEAFF. Here the CDR3 DNA reads TGCAGCGTTGGGAGCGCAGGGCGGCTAACTGAAGCTTTCTTT.

This clonotype has a count of ten or more. This chain connects TRBV4-1 to TRBJ2-7; D unclear. Germline CDR1 reads MGHRA; CDR2 reads YSYEKL. This CDR3 spans 15 amino acids. V lost 4 bases and J 0 bases, leaving 13 bases between the germline ends. CDR3 bases: TGCGCCAGCAGCCGAACCCCCGGACCCTCCTACGAGCAGTACTTC. Translating it yields CASSRTPGPSYEQYF.

This clonotype was observed a few times. A much larger clone differs from this one at a single base, so this may be a read error. This chain connects TRBV5-1 to TRBJ2-5; 13 bases are a match to TRBD2. This CDR3 has 16 residues. The V gene's germline CDR1 is SGHRS and CDR2 YFSETQ. In DNA form, the CDR3 reads TGCGCCAGCAGCCATACTAGCGGGGGGGCTGGGGAGATCCAGTACTTC. Translating gives CASSHTSGGAGEIQYF.

This clonotype has at least ten counts. The gene calls are TRBV24-1 and TRBJ1-5; D uncertain. The length of the CDR3 is 13 residues. CDR1 is KGHDR and CDR2 is SFDVKD in the germline V gene. V shed 6 bases and J shed 2 bases, with 7 bases lying between them. For the CDR3, the DNA is TGTGCCACCAGTCCGTCTGGCAATCAGCCCCAGCATTTT. As protein: CATSPSGNQPQHF.